One sample yielded the 20 T cell receptor beta chains listed below, sequenced in a study of T cells in Graves' hyperthyroidism and ophthalmopathy (dated by TCRdb to the late 2010s). Libraries were constructed by multiplex PCR. The data were produced on an Illumina HiSeq 2000. The TCR beta CDR3 regions were amplified from RNA transcripts. A first-round RT-PCR of the TCR CDR3 used the HTBI primer set with the Qiagen OneStep RT-PCR kit. TCRdb reran the public reads through fastp at Q25 and MiXCR, keeping productive beta chains. Here each entry gathers all rows of one CDR3 protein and keeps the most common genes and DNA. The sample table lists 370,000 or so distinct CDR3 sequences, 13% of them with a count of one. Around 20% of the sample is in the top ten clones. Sequencing was performed on blood. All receptors derive from a man aged 25 to 40 with Graves' hyperthyroidism that later progressed to Graves' ophthalmopathy.

The rearrangement uses TRBV5-6 and TRBJ2-7; D may be TRBD1 (6 bases). V was trimmed by 1 base and J by 5 bases, leaving 10 bases between them. Per the germline V gene, CDR1 is SGHDT and CDR2 is YYEEEE. The CDR3 length is 13 residues. In DNA, the CDR3 is TGTGCCAGCAGCTTGAACAGGGACCACGAGCAGTACTTC. It is translated as CASSLNRDHEQYF. The whole variable domain, filled in from reference TRBV5-6 and TRBJ2-7, reads DAGVTQSPTHLIKTRGQQVTLRCSPKSGHDTVSWYQQALGQGPQFIFQYYEEEERQRGNFPDRFSGHQFPNYSSELNVNALLLGDSALYLCASSLNRDHEQYFGPGTRLTVT.

The chain joins TRBV5-1 to TRBJ2-7, with D tentatively TRBD1 (5 bases). This CDR3 spans 15 amino acids. The V end lost 0 bases, the J end lost 0 bases, and 10 bases lay between the germline ends. The germline gives CDR1 SGHRS, CDR2 YFSETQ. The CDR3 protein is CASSLAIGVSYEQYF. DNA for the CDR3: TGCGCCAGCAGCTTGGCAATAGGGGTCTCCTACGAGCAGTACTTC.

This clonotype has ten or more counts. The J gene is TRBJ1-1, the V gene TRBV7-9; D ambiguous. The CDR3 sequence is 12 residues long. With 4 bases removed from V and 5 bases from J, the gap between germline ends came to 8 bases. Germline V CDR1 and CDR2: SEHNR, FQNEAQ (reference sequence). CDR3 sequence (DNA): TGTGCCAGCAGCTCAGGATGGACTGAAGCTTTCTTT. Translated, it gives CASSSGWTEAFF.

This sequence joins TRBV20-1 and TRBJ1-4, with no clear D. The germline V gene has CDR1 DFQATT and CDR2 SNEGSKA (reference sequence). There are 12 residues in the CDR3. Trimming cost V 3 bases and J 5 bases, with 7 bases left between them. The CDR3 nucleotides are TGCAGTGCTAGGACCAAGAATGAAAAACTGTTTTTT. It specifies CSARTKNEKLFF.

There are many counts of this clonotype. The chain couples TRBV19 to TRBJ2-5; TRBD1 aligns across 12 bases. Germline V gives CDR1 LNHDA, CDR2 SQIVND (reference sequence). J was trimmed by 4 bases and V by 4 bases; bases with no gene match: 10. The CDR3 is 17 residues long. The CDR3 coding sequence is TGTGCCAGTAGTAGGAAGGGACAGGGGGCATCAGGAGAGACCCAGTACTTC. It encodes CASSRKGQGASGETQYF.

This chain connects TRBV5-5 to TRBJ2-3; D is unresolved. The length of the CDR3 is 13 residues. CDR1 and CDR2 from the germline V gene are SGHKS and YYEKEE (reference sequence). V was clipped by 4 bases and J by 1 base, with 7 bases between them. As DNA, the CDR3 is TGTGCCAGCAGCGTATGGGGCACAGATACGCAGTATTTT. Its protein is CASSVWGTDTQYF.

The rearrangement joins TRBV27 to TRBJ2-6; D remains ambiguous. The CDR3 contains 13 residues. V was trimmed by 6 bases and J by 0 bases, leaving 3 bases between them. Germline loops: CDR1 MNHEY, CDR2 SMNVEV (reference sequence). CDR3 amino acids: CASRSSGANVLTF. The DNA of the CDR3 is TGTGCCAGCAGGAGCTCTGGGGCCAACGTCCTGACTTTC.

The table lists this clonotype with a few counts. This rearrangement joins TRBV7-9 to TRBJ2-7, with D uncertain. The length of the CDR3 is 12 residues. Trimming stripped 2 bases from V and 6 bases from J, with 8 bases between. Germline CDR1 SEHNR, CDR2 FQNEAQ (reference sequence). The CDR3 bases are TGTGCCAGCAGCTTAAACGTGGGCGAGCAGTACTTC. Its translation is CASSLNVGEQYF.

The table lists this clonotype with many counts. The chain recombines TRBV20-1 with TRBJ2-3; D call uncertain. CDR1 is DFQATT and CDR2 is SNEGSKA in the germline V gene (reference sequence). The CDR3 has 13 residues. Trimming took 3 bases from V and 2 from J, leaving 9 bases between them. The CDR3 sequence is CSASSLYTDTQYF. CDR3 sequence (DNA): TGCAGTGCTAGCAGTCTCTACACAGATACGCAGTATTTT.

This clonotype was detected ten times or more. V gene TRBV11-2 combines with J gene TRBJ2-7; possibly TRBD2 for D (6 bases). The CDR3 is 11 amino acids. The germline gives CDR1 SGHAT, CDR2 FQNNGV. Trimming cost V 3 bases and J 8 bases, with 8 bases left between them. CDR3 loop: CASSLGGQQYF. CDR3 DNA sequence: TGTGCCAGCAGCTTGGGGGGACAGCAGTACTTC.

Only a few counts were recorded for this clonotype. The chain recombines TRBV5-1 with TRBJ2-5; D unclear. This CDR3 has 14 amino acids. CDR1 and CDR2 (germline): SGHRS, YFSETQ. Deletions cut 2 bases from V and 2 bases from J, with 10 bases between. CDR3 sequence: CASSFGSLQETQYF. In DNA form, the CDR3 reads TGCGCCAGCAGCTTTGGCAGCTTGCAAGAGACCCAGTACTTC.

In this sample, this clonotype turned up many times. The rearrangement uses TRBV11-1 and TRBJ2-3; 7 nucleotides align to TRBD1. The CDR3 loop spans 15 amino acids. Germline CDR1 reads SGHAT; CDR2 reads FQDESV (reference sequence). V gave up 1 base and J gave up 2 bases; unmatched junction bases: 3. For the CDR3, the DNA is TGTGCCAGCAGCTTAGGACAGGGACACACAGATACGCAGTATTTT. It codes for CASSLGQGHTDTQYF.

This clonotype turned up a few times. This rearrangement joins TRBV3-1 to TRBJ1-6; no clear D. The CDR3 covers 16 residues. CDR1 is LGHDT and CDR2 is YNNKEL in the germline V gene (reference sequence). The V end lost 1 base, the J end lost 5 bases, and 12 bases lay between the germline ends. The CDR3 sequence: CASSQAARQNNSPLHF. CDR3 DNA: TGTGCCAGCAGCCAAGCGGCCCGGCAAAATAATTCACCCCTCCACTTT.

This clonotype was picked up a small number of times. This chain joins TRBV12-3 or TRBV12-4 and TRBJ1-1; TRBD1 might be the D (6 bases). This CDR3 has 14 amino acids. Between the trimmed V and J ends, which lost 5 bases and 1 base, there was a span of 11 bases. The CDR3 protein is CASSILQGNTEAFF. The CDR3 coding sequence is TGTGCCAGCAGTATCTTACAGGGGAACACTGAAGCTTTCTTT.

This clonotype was seen more than once but under ten times. V usage is TRBV9 and J usage is TRBJ2-5; D remains ambiguous. CDR1 and CDR2 (germline): SGDLS, YYNGEE. This CDR3 is built from 14 residues. The V gene lost 0 bases and the J gene lost 4 bases, with 10 bases spanning the gap. The CDR3 here is CASSVEWGTETQYF. The CDR3 DNA reads TGTGCCAGCAGCGTAGAGTGGGGTACAGAGACCCAGTACTTC. Drawing the rest from reference TRBV9 and TRBJ2-5, the complete variable domain is DSGVTQTPKHLITATGQRVTLRCSPRSGDLSVYWYQQSLDQGLQFLIQYYNGEERAKGNILERFSAQQFPDLHSELNLSSLELGDSALYFCASSVEWGTETQYFGPGTRLLVL.

The chain recombines TRBV20-1 with TRBJ2-7; 9 bases align to TRBD1. Looked up from germline, CDR1 is DFQATT and CDR2 is SNEGSKA (reference sequence). The CDR3 contains 14 residues. V was clipped by 3 bases and J by 4 bases; unmatched bases: 7. Here the CDR3 DNA reads TGCAGTGCTAGGCCCCGGGACAGGGAGTACGAGCAGTACTTC. The encoded protein is CSARPRDREYEQYF.

The chain has TRBV5-5 and TRBJ1-4, with 8 bases matching TRBD1. Germline CDR1 and CDR2: SGHKS and YYEKEE (reference sequence). The ends lost 3 bases at V and 2 bases at J; junction bases unmatched: 15. This CDR3 is 19 amino acids long. CDR3 protein: CASSSTGGRGLRTNEKLFF. The CDR3 DNA is TGTGCCAGCAGCTCCACCGGTGGCAGGGGGCTCAGGACTAATGAAAAACTGTTTTTT.

This clonotype has ten or more counts. The chain couples TRBV12-3 or TRBV12-4 to TRBJ1-1, with 7 positions matching TRBD1. Trimming cost V 4 bases and J 3 bases; bases outside gene matches: 8. The CDR3 spans 15 residues. The DNA of the CDR3 is TGTGCCAGCAGTTCTAGACAGGGAGTTGACACTGAAGCTTTCTTT. Amino acids: CASSSRQGVDTEAFF.

This clonotype was detected many times. The chain is built from TRBV28 and TRBJ1-1, with TRBD1 matching over 9 bases. There are 14 residues in the CDR3. V gave up 6 bases and J gave up 7 bases; unmatched junction bases: 9. Germline CDR1 reads MDHEN; CDR2 reads SYDVKM. DNA of the CDR3: TGTGCCAGCAGCCGACAGGGGGTGGAGGGTGAAGCTTTCTTT. This translates into CASSRQGVEGEAFF.

V gene TRBV10-3 combines with J gene TRBJ2-3; 11 nucleotides align to TRBD1. Germline loops: CDR1 ENHRY, CDR2 SYGVKD. This CDR3 has 18 residues. Trimming cost V 0 bases and J 3 bases; bases outside gene matches: 8. The CDR3 region is CAISESTDRGRMTDTQYF. Written as DNA, the CDR3 is TGTGCCATCAGTGAGTCGACGGACAGGGGGCGCATGACAGATACGCAGTATTTT.